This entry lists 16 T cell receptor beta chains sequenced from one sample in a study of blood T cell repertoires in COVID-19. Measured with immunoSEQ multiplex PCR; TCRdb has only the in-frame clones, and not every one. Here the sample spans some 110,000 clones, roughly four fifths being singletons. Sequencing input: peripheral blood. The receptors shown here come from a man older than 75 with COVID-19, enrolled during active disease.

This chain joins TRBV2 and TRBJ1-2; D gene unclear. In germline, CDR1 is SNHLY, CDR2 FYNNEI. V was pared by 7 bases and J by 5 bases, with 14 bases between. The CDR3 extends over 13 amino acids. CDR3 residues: CASTLVAAYGYTF. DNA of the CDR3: TGTGCCAGCACCCTGGTCGCGGCGTATGGCTACACCTTC.

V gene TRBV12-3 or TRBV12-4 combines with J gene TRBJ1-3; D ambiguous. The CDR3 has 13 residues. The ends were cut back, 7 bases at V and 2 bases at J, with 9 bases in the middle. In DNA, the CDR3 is TGTGCCAGCACCCGCGGGGCTGGAAACACCATATATTTT. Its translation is CASTRGAGNTIYF.

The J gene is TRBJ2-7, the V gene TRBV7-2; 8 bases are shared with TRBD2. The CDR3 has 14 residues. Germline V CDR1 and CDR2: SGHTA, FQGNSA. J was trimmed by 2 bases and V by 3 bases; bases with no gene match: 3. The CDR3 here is CASSFSGGPYEQYF. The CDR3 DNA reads TGTGCCAGCAGCTTCTCGGGAGGGCCCTACGAGCAGTACTTC.

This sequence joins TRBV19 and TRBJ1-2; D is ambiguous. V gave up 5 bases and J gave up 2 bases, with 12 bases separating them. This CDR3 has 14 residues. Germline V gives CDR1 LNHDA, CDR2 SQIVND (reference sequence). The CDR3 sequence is CASSPAVRNYGYTF. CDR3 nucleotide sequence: TGTGCCAGTAGTCCCGCGGTGAGAAACTATGGCTACACCTTC.

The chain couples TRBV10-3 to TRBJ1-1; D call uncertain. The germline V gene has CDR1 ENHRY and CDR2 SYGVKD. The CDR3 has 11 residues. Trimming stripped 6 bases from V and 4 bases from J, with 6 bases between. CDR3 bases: TGTGCCATCAGAGGAGGCACTGAAGCTTTCTTT. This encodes CAIRGGTEAFF.

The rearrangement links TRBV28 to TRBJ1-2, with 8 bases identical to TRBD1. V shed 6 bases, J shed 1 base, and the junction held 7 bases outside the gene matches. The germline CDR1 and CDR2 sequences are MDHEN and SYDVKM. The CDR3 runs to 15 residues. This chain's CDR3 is CASRGTGGNNYGYTF. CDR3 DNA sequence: TGTGCCAGCAGGGGGACAGGTGGGAATAACTATGGCTACACCTTC.

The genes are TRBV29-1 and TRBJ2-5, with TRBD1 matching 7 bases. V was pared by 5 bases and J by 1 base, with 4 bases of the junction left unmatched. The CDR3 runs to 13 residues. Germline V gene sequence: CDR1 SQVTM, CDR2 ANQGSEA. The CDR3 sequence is CSVYGQAQETQYF. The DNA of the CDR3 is TGCAGCGTTTATGGACAGGCCCAAGAGACCCAGTACTTC.

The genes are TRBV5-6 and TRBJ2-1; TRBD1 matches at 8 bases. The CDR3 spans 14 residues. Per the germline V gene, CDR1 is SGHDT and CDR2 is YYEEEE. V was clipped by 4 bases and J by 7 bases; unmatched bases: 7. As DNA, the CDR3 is TGTGCCAGCAGCCGTGGGACAGGCCTTAATGAGCAGTTCTTC. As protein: CASSRGTGLNEQFF.

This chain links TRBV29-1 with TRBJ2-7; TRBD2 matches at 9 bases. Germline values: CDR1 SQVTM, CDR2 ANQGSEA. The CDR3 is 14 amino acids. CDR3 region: CRGALGRGGGEQYF. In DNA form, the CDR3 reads TGCCGCGGCGCCCTGGGGCGGGGGGGAGGAGAGCAGTACTTC.

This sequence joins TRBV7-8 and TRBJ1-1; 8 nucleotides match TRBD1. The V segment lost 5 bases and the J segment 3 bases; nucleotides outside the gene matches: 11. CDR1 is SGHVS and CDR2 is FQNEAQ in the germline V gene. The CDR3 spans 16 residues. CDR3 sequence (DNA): TGTGCCAGCAGCCCTGGACCCAGGGGGCAAGACACTGAAGCTTTCTTT. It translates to CASSPGPRGQDTEAFF.

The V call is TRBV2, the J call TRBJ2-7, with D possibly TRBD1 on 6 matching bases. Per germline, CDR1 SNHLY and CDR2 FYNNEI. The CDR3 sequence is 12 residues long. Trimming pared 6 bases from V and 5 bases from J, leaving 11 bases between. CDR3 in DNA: TGTGCCAGCAGGATGTACAGGGACGAGCAGTACTTC. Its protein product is CASRMYRDEQYF.

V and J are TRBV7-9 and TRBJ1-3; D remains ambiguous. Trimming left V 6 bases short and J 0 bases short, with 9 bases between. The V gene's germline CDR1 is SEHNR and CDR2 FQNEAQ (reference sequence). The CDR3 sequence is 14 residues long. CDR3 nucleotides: TGTGCCAGCAGAGCGGGGTCCTCTGGAAACACCATATATTTT. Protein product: CASRAGSSGNTIYF. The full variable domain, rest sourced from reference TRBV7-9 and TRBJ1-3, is DTGVSQNPRHKITKRGQNVTFRCDPISEHNRLYWYRQTLGQGPEFLTYFQNEAQLEKSRLLSDRFSAERPKGSFSTLEIQRTEQGDSAMYLCASRAGSSGNTIYFGEGSWLTVV.

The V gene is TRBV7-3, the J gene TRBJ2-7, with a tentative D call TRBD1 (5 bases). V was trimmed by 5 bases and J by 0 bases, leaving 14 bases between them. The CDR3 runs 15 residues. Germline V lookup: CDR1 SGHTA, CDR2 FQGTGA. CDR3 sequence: CASSLDAGNSYEQYF. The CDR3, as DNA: TGTGCCAGCAGCCTAGACGCAGGGAACTCCTACGAGCAGTACTTC.

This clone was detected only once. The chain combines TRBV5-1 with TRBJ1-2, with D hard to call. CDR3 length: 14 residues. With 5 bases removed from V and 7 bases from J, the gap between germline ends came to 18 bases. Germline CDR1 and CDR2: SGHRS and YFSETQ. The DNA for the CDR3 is TGCGCCAGCAGTTTTAGTGGACTTGTCGGTGGCTACACCTTC. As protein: CASSFSGLVGGYTF.

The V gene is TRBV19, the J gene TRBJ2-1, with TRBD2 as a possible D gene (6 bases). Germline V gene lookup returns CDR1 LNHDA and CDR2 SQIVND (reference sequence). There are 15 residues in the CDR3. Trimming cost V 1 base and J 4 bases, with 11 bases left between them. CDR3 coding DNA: TGTGCCAGTAGTATAGGGGACTCCACATACAATGAGCAGTTCTTC. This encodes CASSIGDSTYNEQFF. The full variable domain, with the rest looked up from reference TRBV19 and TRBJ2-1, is DGGITQSPKYLFRKEGQNVTLSCEQNLNHDAMYWYRQDPGQGLRLIYYSQIVNDFQKGDIAEGYSVSREKKESFPLTVTSAQKNPTAFYLCASSIGDSTYNEQFFGPGTRLTVL.

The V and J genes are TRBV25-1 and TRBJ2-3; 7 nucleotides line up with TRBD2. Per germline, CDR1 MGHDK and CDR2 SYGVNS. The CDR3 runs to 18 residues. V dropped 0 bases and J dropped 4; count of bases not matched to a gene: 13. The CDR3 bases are TGTGCCAGCAGTGAATATAGACAAGGACTAGGAAATGCAGATACGCAGTATTTT. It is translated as CASSEYRQGLGNADTQYF. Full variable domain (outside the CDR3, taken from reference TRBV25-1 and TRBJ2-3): EADIYQTPRYLVIGTGKKITLECSQTMGHDKMYWYQQDPGMELHLIHYSYGVNSTEKGDLSSESTVSRIRTEHFPLTLESARPSHTSQYLCASSEYRQGLGNADTQYFGPGTRLTVL.